This is a list of T cell receptor beta chains from one sample in a study of T cells in Graves' hyperthyroidism and ophthalmopathy. TCRdb independently ran MiXCR on the multiplex PCR reads; one entry per CDR3 protein. The data contain hundreds of thousands of distinct CDR3 sequences, less than 20% of them singletons. Sequenced material: blood. Every receptor here comes from a man aged 50-59 years with Graves' ophthalmopathy. Both conserved end residues are part of each CDR3. Fields, in order: V gene, J gene, clone size, D gene, CDR3 DNA, CDR3 protein. The D gene is left open where the match is weak. Size values are once, few and many counts, or a class for expanded clones, and some rows have none.

v_call: TRBV28; j_call: TRBJ2-1; clone_size: many; d_call: TRBD2; cdr3_nt: TGTGCCAGCAGTTTGTTGGGAGGGAGAGATACCTACAATGAGCAGTTCTTC; cdr3_aa: CASSLLGGRDTYNEQFF
v_call: TRBV20-1; j_call: TRBJ2-1; clone_size: many; d_call: TRBD2; cdr3_nt: TGCAGTGCTAGAGATGGACTAGCGGGAAGGAATGAGCAGTTCTTC; cdr3_aa: CSARDGLAGRNEQFF
v_call: TRBV2; j_call: TRBJ2-5; clone_size: -; d_call: TRBD2; cdr3_nt: TGTGCCAGCTCACCACCGGCGGGGGGGGAGACCCAGTACTTC; cdr3_aa: CASSPPAGGETQYF
v_call: TRBV28; j_call: TRBJ1-4; clone_size: few; d_call: TRBD1; cdr3_nt: TGTGCCAGCAGTCCCGGAACAGGGGGCGCAACTAATGAAAAACTGTTTTTT; cdr3_aa: CASSPGTGGATNEKLFF
v_call: TRBV19; j_call: TRBJ2-1; clone_size: -; d_call: TRBD2; cdr3_nt: TGTGCCAGTAGTTCGCGGGAAGTAGCGGGAGGTCTCTACAATGAGCAGTTCTTC; cdr3_aa: CASSSREVAGGLYNEQFF
v_call: TRBV19; j_call: TRBJ1-1; clone_size: -; d_call: -; cdr3_nt: TGTGCCAGCCGCAAAGGGGGGTTGAACACTGAAGCTTTCTTT; cdr3_aa: CASRKGGLNTEAFF
v_call: TRBV3-1; j_call: TRBJ2-1; clone_size: many; d_call: -; cdr3_nt: TGTGCCAGCAGCCAAGATCCCCGGCAGGGTGAGCAGTTCTTC; cdr3_aa: CASSQDPRQGEQFF
v_call: TRBV5-1; j_call: TRBJ2-7; clone_size: many; d_call: -; cdr3_nt: TGCGCCAGCAGTCCTCAGGAGGGTGACTACGAGCAGTACTTC; cdr3_aa: CASSPQEGDYEQYF
v_call: TRBV19; j_call: TRBJ2-3; clone_size: -; d_call: TRBD1; cdr3_nt: TGTGCCAGTAGTACCACCGGGACAGGGGTCGATACGCAGTATTTT; cdr3_aa: CASSTTGTGVDTQYF
v_call: TRBV3-1; j_call: TRBJ1-5; clone_size: -; d_call: -; cdr3_nt: TGTGCCAGCAGCAAATCTCGGGACAACCATCAGCCCCAGCATTTT; cdr3_aa: CASSKSRDNHQPQHF
v_call: TRBV18; j_call: TRBJ1-6; clone_size: few; d_call: -; cdr3_nt: TGTGCCAGCTCACCCTACGGACAGCCGGGGAGTAATTCACCCCTCCACTTT; cdr3_aa: CASSPYGQPGSNSPLHF
v_call: TRBV28; j_call: TRBJ2-3; clone_size: -; d_call: -; cdr3_nt: TGTGCCAGCCGAGCCTTAGAAGGGCAGTATTTT; cdr3_aa: CASRALEGQYF
v_call: TRBV10-2; j_call: TRBJ2-7; clone_size: -; d_call: -; cdr3_nt: TGCGCCAGCAGTGAGATTAGTAAAAACGAGCAGTACTTC; cdr3_aa: CASSEISKNEQYF
v_call: TRBV24-1; j_call: TRBJ2-7; clone_size: -; d_call: -; cdr3_nt: TGTGCCACCAGTCCGCCTAAGGTCTTCTACGAGCAGTACTTC; cdr3_aa: CATSPPKVFYEQYF
v_call: TRBV9; j_call: TRBJ2-1; clone_size: -; d_call: -; cdr3_nt: TGTGCCAGCAGCGCCCGGACAGGACTACTAGCGAGACAAGACTACAATGAGCAGTTCTTC; cdr3_aa: CASSARTGLLARQDYNEQFF
v_call: TRBV7-9; j_call: TRBJ2-7; clone_size: few; d_call: -; cdr3_nt: TGTGCCAGCAGCTTAGCTTCAGGGTGGTACGAGCAGTACTTC; cdr3_aa: CASSLASGWYEQYF
v_call: TRBV5-1; j_call: TRBJ2-5; clone_size: few; d_call: TRBD2; cdr3_nt: TGCGCCAGCAGTTCTCTAGCGGGAGGGCCGGGAGAGACCCAGTACTTC; cdr3_aa: CASSSLAGGPGETQYF
v_call: TRBV7-3; j_call: TRBJ2-1; clone_size: many; d_call: -; cdr3_nt: TGTGCCAGCAGCTTAAGTGCGGGGGCCAATGAGCAGTTCTTC; cdr3_aa: CASSLSAGANEQFF
v_call: TRBV12-3/TRBV12-4; j_call: TRBJ1-2; clone_size: many; d_call: -; cdr3_nt: TGTGCCAGCAGTTTTAACAGGGCCCATGGCTACACCTTC; cdr3_aa: CASSFNRAHGYTF
v_call: TRBV10-3; j_call: TRBJ2-1; clone_size: few; d_call: -; cdr3_nt: TGTGCCATCAGTGAGTTGGAGGGAGACTACAATGAGCAGTTCTTC; cdr3_aa: CAISELEGDYNEQFF
v_call: TRBV7-9; j_call: TRBJ1-4; clone_size: -; d_call: TRBD1; cdr3_nt: TGTGCCAGCAGCATCGGACAGGGAAGGGAAAAACTGTTTTTT; cdr3_aa: CASSIGQGREKLFF
v_call: TRBV5-5; j_call: TRBJ2-3; clone_size: -; d_call: TRBD2; cdr3_nt: TGTGCCAGCAGCTCTATTAGCGGGAGCACAGATACGCAGTATTTT; cdr3_aa: CASSSISGSTDTQYF
v_call: TRBV18; j_call: TRBJ2-1; clone_size: many; d_call: -; cdr3_nt: TGTGCCAGCTCACCACCGGGGACACTCGGTGCCGGGGCTTACAATGAGCAGTTCTTC; cdr3_aa: CASSPPGTLGAGAYNEQFF
v_call: TRBV18; j_call: TRBJ1-1; clone_size: many; d_call: -; cdr3_nt: TGTGCCAGCTCACCTCGGGATGGGAACACTGAAGCTTTCTTT; cdr3_aa: CASSPRDGNTEAFF
v_call: TRBV7-6; j_call: TRBJ2-1; clone_size: many; d_call: TRBD2; cdr3_nt: TGTGCCAGCAGCTCCCGGACTGGGGGGGGCAATGAGCAGTTCTTC; cdr3_aa: CASSSRTGGGNEQFF
v_call: TRBV28; j_call: TRBJ2-7; clone_size: few; d_call: -; cdr3_nt: TGTGCCAGCAGCCCCGGACGGGTCAACGAGCAGTACTTC; cdr3_aa: CASSPGRVNEQYF
v_call: TRBV7-9; j_call: TRBJ1-3; clone_size: few; d_call: -; cdr3_nt: TGTGCCAGCAGCTTAGTAGGGGGGGCGCCTGGAAGCACCATATATTTT; cdr3_aa: CASSLVGGAPGSTIYF
v_call: TRBV11-2; j_call: TRBJ2-1; clone_size: many; d_call: TRBD1; cdr3_nt: TGTGCCAGCAGCCCTCAACAGGGGGCAAGGAATGAGCAGTTCTTC; cdr3_aa: CASSPQQGARNEQFF
v_call: TRBV11-2; j_call: TRBJ2-5; clone_size: many; d_call: -; cdr3_nt: TGTGCCAGCAGCTTATTACAGGGTAAATGGGAGACCCAGTACTTC; cdr3_aa: CASSLLQGKWETQYF
v_call: TRBV6-1; j_call: TRBJ1-5; clone_size: few; d_call: TRBD1; cdr3_nt: TGTGCCAGCAGTACGGCCGGGACAGGGAATCAGCCCCAGCATTTT; cdr3_aa: CASSTAGTGNQPQHF
v_call: TRBV18; j_call: TRBJ2-1; clone_size: -; d_call: TRBD2; cdr3_nt: TGTGCCAGCTCAGCTTCGACTAGCGGGAGAGGCTTATGGTACAATGAGCAGTTCTTC; cdr3_aa: CASSASTSGRGLWYNEQFF
v_call: TRBV24-1; j_call: TRBJ2-1; clone_size: -; d_call: -; cdr3_nt: TGTGCCACCCAAGGAGCCAGATTACTAGACAATGAGCAGTTCTTC; cdr3_aa: CATQGARLLDNEQFF
v_call: TRBV12-5; j_call: TRBJ1-1; clone_size: many; d_call: -; cdr3_nt: TGTGCTAGTGGTTCCCCAGGAACTGAAGCTTTCTTT; cdr3_aa: CASGSPGTEAFF
v_call: TRBV7-6; j_call: TRBJ2-7; clone_size: -; d_call: TRBD2; cdr3_nt: TGTGCCAGCAGCCGTTTACGACCGGGAGGGCCCTACGAGCAGTACTTC; cdr3_aa: CASSRLRPGGPYEQYF
v_call: TRBV9; j_call: TRBJ2-5; clone_size: many; d_call: TRBD1; cdr3_nt: TGTGCCAGCAGCGTTTCGGGCAGGGGGCAGGAGACCCAGTACTTC; cdr3_aa: CASSVSGRGQETQYF
v_call: TRBV5-1; j_call: TRBJ1-2; clone_size: few; d_call: TRBD1; cdr3_nt: TGCGCCAGCAGCTTGTTGGCAGGGGGCGACTATGGCTACACCTTC; cdr3_aa: CASSLLAGGDYGYTF
v_call: TRBV11-2; j_call: TRBJ2-7; clone_size: many; d_call: TRBD2; cdr3_nt: TGTGCCAGCAGCTTAGATGTGGGTCGAGCGGGAGGCCTCTACGAGCAGTACTTC; cdr3_aa: CASSLDVGRAGGLYEQYF
v_call: TRBV2; j_call: TRBJ2-3; clone_size: many; d_call: TRBD2; cdr3_nt: TGTGCCAGCAGTCTTCGGACTAGCGGGAGTGCAGATACGCAGTATTTT; cdr3_aa: CASSLRTSGSADTQYF
v_call: TRBV9; j_call: TRBJ1-1; clone_size: -; d_call: TRBD1; cdr3_nt: TGTGCCAGCAGCGCCAACCTGGGACAGGGGGCTGAAGCTTTCTTT; cdr3_aa: CASSANLGQGAEAFF
v_call: TRBV6-2/TRBV6-3; j_call: TRBJ1-4; clone_size: many; d_call: -; cdr3_nt: TGTGCCACCCAAGGTGCAACTAATGAAAAACTGTTTTTT; cdr3_aa: CATQGATNEKLFF
v_call: TRBV6-5; j_call: TRBJ1-1; clone_size: few; d_call: -; cdr3_nt: TGTGCCAGCAGTTACTCGAATCTGGGGTGGCTATACACTGAAGCTTTCTTT; cdr3_aa: CASSYSNLGWLYTEAFF
v_call: TRBV6-1; j_call: TRBJ1-1; clone_size: few; d_call: TRBD1; cdr3_nt: TGTGCCAGCAGAGCTGGACAGGGGGGGAAGGCTTTCTTT; cdr3_aa: CASRAGQGGKAFF
v_call: TRBV7-3; j_call: TRBJ2-5; clone_size: many; d_call: TRBD1; cdr3_nt: TGTGCCAGCAGCTTAACGTCAGGGGGCAAGGAGACCCAGTACTTC; cdr3_aa: CASSLTSGGKETQYF
v_call: TRBV5-6; j_call: TRBJ1-6; clone_size: few; d_call: TRBD1; cdr3_nt: TGTGCCAGCAGTTACCGGACAGGGAGAAGCTCCTATAATTCACCCCTCCACTTT; cdr3_aa: CASSYRTGRSSYNSPLHF
v_call: TRBV28; j_call: TRBJ2-7; clone_size: many; d_call: TRBD2; cdr3_nt: TGTGCCAGCAGGCCGGAGGCCAAGAAAGCGGGAGGGCCCTACGAGCAGTACTTC; cdr3_aa: CASRPEAKKAGGPYEQYF
v_call: TRBV9; j_call: TRBJ2-5; clone_size: few; d_call: -; cdr3_nt: TGTGCCAGCAGCGTAGGAGGCATACACCAAGAGACCCAGTACTTC; cdr3_aa: CASSVGGIHQETQYF
v_call: TRBV20-1; j_call: TRBJ1-6; clone_size: many; d_call: TRBD1; cdr3_nt: TGCAGTGGGACCCAACGGACAGGGGGTTCCTCACCCCTCCACTTT; cdr3_aa: CSGTQRTGGSSPLHF
v_call: TRBV3-1; j_call: TRBJ2-3; clone_size: many; d_call: TRBD1; cdr3_nt: TGTGCCAGCAGCGATGCTGGAAGGGGGCCGGCAGATACGCAGTATTTT; cdr3_aa: CASSDAGRGPADTQYF
v_call: TRBV6-2/TRBV6-3; j_call: TRBJ2-3; clone_size: -; d_call: -; cdr3_nt: TGTGCCAGCAGTTACCTCTGGGTCCACACAGATACGCAGTATTTT; cdr3_aa: CASSYLWVHTDTQYF
v_call: TRBV3-1; j_call: TRBJ2-1; clone_size: many; d_call: TRBD2; cdr3_nt: TGTGCCAGCAGCCAAGATGGAGGGACTAGCGGGTTAAATGAGCAGTTCTTC; cdr3_aa: CASSQDGGTSGLNEQFF
v_call: TRBV14; j_call: TRBJ2-6; clone_size: few; d_call: -; cdr3_nt: TGTGCCAGCACCCCCCATGGATCCGAGTTCGCTCTGGGGGCCAACGTCCTGACTTTC; cdr3_aa: CASTPHGSEFALGANVLTF
v_call: TRBV3-1; j_call: TRBJ2-2; clone_size: few; d_call: -; cdr3_nt: TGTGCCAGCAGCCAAGATTTCGGGACTGTGAACACCGGGGAGCTGTTTTTT; cdr3_aa: CASSQDFGTVNTGELFF
v_call: TRBV18; j_call: TRBJ1-2; clone_size: -; d_call: -; cdr3_nt: TGTGCCAGCTCGGCAAATGAGGTAGCTAACTATGGCTACACCTTC; cdr3_aa: CASSANEVANYGYTF
v_call: TRBV5-4; j_call: TRBJ1-1; clone_size: -; d_call: -; cdr3_nt: TGTGCCAGCAGCTTGGACTCGGGAAACACTGAAGCTTTCTTT; cdr3_aa: CASSLDSGNTEAFF
v_call: TRBV5-1; j_call: TRBJ2-1; clone_size: many; d_call: -; cdr3_nt: TGCGCCAGCAGCTTGACAGGTGAAAACAACAATGAGCAGTTCTTC; cdr3_aa: CASSLTGENNNEQFF
v_call: TRBV28; j_call: TRBJ1-1; clone_size: few; d_call: -; cdr3_nt: TGTGCCAGCAGTCTTACAGACATGAACACTGAAGCTTTCTTT; cdr3_aa: CASSLTDMNTEAFF
v_call: TRBV28; j_call: TRBJ1-5; clone_size: few; d_call: -; cdr3_nt: TGTGCCAGCAGTCAGTCACAAAGGGCTGGCAATCAGCCCCAGCATTTT; cdr3_aa: CASSQSQRAGNQPQHF
v_call: TRBV20-1; j_call: TRBJ1-2; clone_size: -; d_call: -; cdr3_nt: TGCAGTGCCTCAAGCCGCGGGGGTGACAGCAGCTACACCTTC; cdr3_aa: CSASSRGGDSSYTF
v_call: TRBV15; j_call: TRBJ2-7; clone_size: many; d_call: TRBD1; cdr3_nt: TGTGCCACCAGCAGAGATCTAGGACAGGGTTCCTACGAGCAGTACTTC; cdr3_aa: CATSRDLGQGSYEQYF